These 6 T cell receptor beta chains were all obtained from the same sample, sequenced in a study of T cell changes during pregnancy in multiple sclerosis. Some clones are missing from TCRdb's copy, which holds only in-frame ones; the method was immunoSEQ multiplex PCR. The sample shows about 51,000 clones, about 92% of them seen only once. The sample consisted of peripheral blood, taken in the second trimester of pregnancy. The receptors come from a female donor with multiple sclerosis, enrolled in a pregnancy study.

V is TRBV9 and J is TRBJ2-3, with 13 bases aligning to TRBD2. This CDR3 region has 16 residues. The trim removed 3 bases at V and 4 bases at J, leaving 5 bases unmatched. Germline V gene data show CDR1 as SGDLS and CDR2 as YYNGEE. The CDR3 DNA is TGTGCCAGCAGCGCAAGACTAGCGGGAGGTGCAGATACGCAGTATTTT. Encoded protein: CASSARLAGGADTQYF. Based on the CDR3 plus reference TRBV9 and TRBJ2-3, the full variable domain is DSGVTQTPKHLITATGQRVTLRCSPRSGDLSVYWYQQSLDQGLQFLIQYYNGEERAKGNILERFSAQQFPDLHSELNLSSLELGDSALYFCASSARLAGGADTQYFGPGTRLTVL.

For the CDR3, the DNA is TGTGCCAGCAGCAGGGGACTAGCGGGATGGGACGAGCAGTACTTC. This sequence encodes CASSRGLAGWDEQYF. The chain carries TRBV5-6 and TRBJ2-7; 13 bases are a match to TRBD2. Germline lookup yields CDR1 SGHDT and CDR2 YYEEEE. CDR3 length equals 15 residues. The V gene end was trimmed by 4 bases and the J gene end by 5 bases; junction bases not matched to a gene: 6.

V is TRBV5-4 and J is TRBJ2-7; 13 nucleotides agree with TRBD2. The V gene's germline CDR1 is SGHNT and CDR2 YYREEE (reference sequence). V lost 3 bases to trimming and J lost 6 bases; unmatched junction nucleotides: 12. This CDR3 contains 17 residues. This CDR3 reads CASSSNGLAGAQSEQYF. In DNA form, the CDR3 reads TGTGCCAGCAGCTCAAATGGACTAGCGGGAGCGCAGAGCGAGCAGTACTTC.

This sequence joins TRBV4-3 and TRBJ2-1, with TRBD2 identical over 10 bases. This CDR3 is 18 amino acids long. V was clipped by 0 bases and J by 7 bases; unmatched bases: 12. Germline V CDR1 and CDR2: LGHNA, YSLEER. CDR3 bases: TGCGCCAGCAGCCAAGATCTTAGCGGGAGGAATCTCGGTAATGAGCAGTTCTTC. Translation gives CASSQDLSGRNLGNEQFF.

This chain links TRBV27 with TRBJ2-7; no reliable D call. CDR1 MNHEY and CDR2 SMNVEV come from the germline V gene (reference sequence). V was pared by 4 bases and J by 0 bases, with 13 bases between. The CDR3 is made up of 15 amino acids. The CDR3, as DNA: TGTGCCAGCAGTTCGCGCGCGTCTTTCTCCTACGAGCAGTACTTC. This gives the protein CASSSRASFSYEQYF.

This clone was counted only a few times. The rearrangement joins TRBV6-5 to TRBJ2-5; D might be TRBD2 (6 bases). The CDR3 is 14 amino acids. V was clipped by 6 bases and J by 4 bases, with 15 bases between them. The germline CDR1 and CDR2 sequences are MNHEY and SVGAGI. CDR3 in amino acids: CASSLGGARETQYF. In DNA, the CDR3 is TGTGCCAGCAGCCTCGGGGGAGCGCGAGAGACCCAGTACTTC.